The subject of this entry is one T cell receptor beta chain. This clonotype was seen only a few times. Its antigen is currently not known. The input lacks base qualities; no much larger clone sits a single base away. The sample comes from a study of early T cells in non-severe SARS-CoV-2 infection (dated by TCRdb to 2020 to 2023). Concerning the study at large: Because TCR sequencing was done on bulk RNA from unsorted whole blood, the alpha and beta chains could not be paired.

A case-control design nested within a healthcare worker cohort in London, UK, was used, with weekly nasopharyngeal swab PCR tests and blood sampling performed. Healthcare workers were enrolled in the week of the UK lockdown, from 23 to 31 March 2020, and were followed every week for up to roughly 15 weeks. CDR1 SNHLY and CDR2 FYNNEI are derived from the germline V gene. Compared with germline, V lacks 5 bases and J lacks 10 bases; bases without a gene match: 1. The CDR3 starts with the cysteine, ends with the phenylalanine, and has 11 residues. The DNA shown is the 33-base CDR3, in frame from base 1. General conclusions and limits of the study: Matching against VDJdb was skewed toward anti-spike CD8 responses, likely underestimated virus-specific expansions, and missed private and CD4 specificities.

The library came from 5' RACE. The run used a NextSeq 500. In the TCR library protocol, unique molecular identifiers were attached to individual cDNA molecules to correct for PCR bias and sequencing error. Both TCR alpha and beta chains were sequenced, and tight co-correlation was observed between alpha and beta sequence abundances in each sample. The published analysis was carried out like this. Decombinator V4 was used to annotate TCR sequences for V gene, J gene and CDR3. Expanded TCRs were defined as changing significantly between any two time points under a Poisson model with p below 0.0001. TCR abundances were normalised to the total number of TCRs sequenced in each sample and reported as counts per million. MAIT TCRs were defined by TRAV1-2 paired with TRAJ12, TRAJ20 or TRAJ33, and iNKT TCRs by TRAV10 paired with TRAJ18. VDJdb, accessed 1 November 2021, was searched for CMV, EBV and SARS-CoV-2 annotated TCRs, with TCRs annotated for multiple antigens excluded. TCRdb trimmed the raw reads at Q25, called clones with MiXCR and kept productive beta chains. For every CDR3 protein sequence, its rows merge into one entry that carries the most common genes and DNA. These V and J calls originate from TCRdb's pipeline instead of the authors' own analysis. This sample holds tens of thousands of distinct CDR3 sequences; under 7.5% were observed only once. Around 20% of the sample is in the top ten clones.

The TCR originated in an adult who was a healthcare worker with PCR-confirmed SARS-CoV-2 infection or an uninfected control (not recorded which). This sample comprised whole blood, obtained at baseline. Recombination connected TRBV2 to TRBJ2-1, with TRBD2 matching 8 junction bases. The CDR3 region reads CASSRLAEQFF. At the DNA level, the sequence is TGTGCCAGCAGTAGACTAGCGGAGCAGTTCTTC.